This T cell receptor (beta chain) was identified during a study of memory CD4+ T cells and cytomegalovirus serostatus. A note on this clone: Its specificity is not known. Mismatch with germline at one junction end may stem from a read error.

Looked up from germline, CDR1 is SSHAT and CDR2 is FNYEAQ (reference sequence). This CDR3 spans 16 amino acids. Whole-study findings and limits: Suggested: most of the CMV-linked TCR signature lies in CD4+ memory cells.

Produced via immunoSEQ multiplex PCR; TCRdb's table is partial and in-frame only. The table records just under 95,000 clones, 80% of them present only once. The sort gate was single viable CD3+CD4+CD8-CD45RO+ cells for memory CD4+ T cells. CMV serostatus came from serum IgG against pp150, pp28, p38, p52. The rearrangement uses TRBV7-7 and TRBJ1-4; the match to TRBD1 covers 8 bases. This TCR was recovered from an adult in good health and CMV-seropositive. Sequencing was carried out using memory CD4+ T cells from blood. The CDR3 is CASSLGQGKSNEKLFF. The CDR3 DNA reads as TGTGCTAGCAGCCTCGGACAGGGAAAGAGTAATGAAAAACTGTTTTTT.